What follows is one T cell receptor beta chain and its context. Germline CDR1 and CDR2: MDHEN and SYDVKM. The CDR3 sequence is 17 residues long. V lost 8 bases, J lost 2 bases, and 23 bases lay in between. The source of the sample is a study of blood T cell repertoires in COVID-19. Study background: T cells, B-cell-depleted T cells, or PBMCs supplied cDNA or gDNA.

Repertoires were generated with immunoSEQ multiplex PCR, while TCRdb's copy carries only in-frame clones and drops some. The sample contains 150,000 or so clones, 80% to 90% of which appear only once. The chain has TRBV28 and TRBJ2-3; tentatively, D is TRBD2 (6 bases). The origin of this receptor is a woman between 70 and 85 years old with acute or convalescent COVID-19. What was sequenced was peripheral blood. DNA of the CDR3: TGTGCCAGCTCAGTTTTCCCTCTCGGGAGAAACACAGATACGCAGTATTTT. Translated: CASSVFPLGRNTDTQYF. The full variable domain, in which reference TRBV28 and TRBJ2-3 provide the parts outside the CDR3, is DVKVTQSSRYLVKRTGEKVFLECVQDMDHENMFWYRQDPGLGLRLIYFSYDVKMKEKGDIPEGYSVSREKKERFSLILESASTNQTSMYLCASSVFPLGRNTDTQYFGPGTRLTVL.